The 6 T cell receptor beta chains below come from one sample, sequenced in a study of response to subunit inactivated influenza vaccine. TCRdb ran MiXCR on the RT-PCR reads and lists one entry per CDR3 protein. The data contain a few hundred thousand distinct CDR3 sequences, less than 15% of them seen just once; the ten biggest clones take up 8.5% to 14%. This sample comprised PBMCs from blood, obtained 11 to 12 days after vaccination. These receptors all stem from a man aged 45 to 65 who received an inactivated influenza vaccine.

This clonotype was observed a handful of times. This rearrangement joins TRBV3-1 to TRBJ2-2, with D unclear. V was shortened by 4 bases and J by 0 bases, with 9 bases between the two germline ends. Germline V CDR1 and CDR2: LGHDT, YNNKEL (reference sequence). The CDR3 is 15 residues long. The CDR3 sequence is CASSLGATNTGELFF. In nucleotides, the CDR3 is TGTGCCAGCAGCCTCGGCGCTACGAACACCGGGGAGCTGTTTTTT.

The chain joins TRBV6-1 to TRBJ2-1, with D perhaps TRBD2 (6 bases). The CDR3 totals 16 residues. Trimming removed 8 bases from V and 6 bases from J, with 23 bases in between. Germline assignment: CDR1 MNHNS and CDR2 SASEGT. This chain's CDR3 is CASGRVRPTRFNEQFF. The CDR3 region has the DNA TGTGCCAGCGGTCGTGTCCGTCCGACTAGATTCAATGAGCAGTTCTTC.

There are a few counts of this clonotype. The chain uses TRBV9 and TRBJ1-2; D remains unclear. The germline V gene has CDR1 SGDLS and CDR2 YYNGEE. V was clipped by 4 bases and J by 5 bases, with 9 bases between them. The CDR3 has 12 amino acids. CDR3: CASSSGKYGYTF. The CDR3 DNA is TGTGCCAGCAGCTCGGGAAAATATGGCTACACCTTC.

This clonotype was counted ten times or more. The gene calls are TRBV5-1 and TRBJ1-2; 9 bases are a match to TRBD1. The germline V gene encodes CDR1 SGHRS and CDR2 YFSETQ. The CDR3 extends over 13 amino acids. Trimming removed 4 bases from V and 6 bases from J; junction bases left unmatched: 4. CDR3 nucleotides: TGCGCCAGCAGCGACGGGACAGGGAATGGCTACACCTTC. Protein: CASSDGTGNGYTF.

This clonotype was observed at least ten times. CDR3 residues: CASSWWGQGSRTDTQYF. The DNA of the CDR3 is TGCGCCAGCAGCTGGTGGGGACAGGGGTCCCGCACAGATACGCAGTATTTT. The rearrangement uses TRBV5-1 and TRBJ2-3, with TRBD1 matching 10 bases. Germline trimming cut 3 bases from V and 1 base from J; bases unmatched to any gene: 8. From germline, CDR1 is SGHRS and CDR2 YFSETQ. The CDR3 sequence is 17 residues long.

Only a few counts were recorded for this clonotype. The chain is built from TRBV28 and TRBJ1-2; 10 positions match TRBD1. The V segment lost 6 bases and the J segment 4 bases; nucleotides outside the gene matches: 2. The CDR3 consists of 13 residues. Germline CDR1 MDHEN, CDR2 SYDVKM. As DNA, the CDR3 is TGTGCCAGCAGCCGGACAGGGGGCTATGGCTACACCTTC. The encoded protein is CASSRTGGYGYTF.